This T cell receptor (beta chain) stems from a study of blood T cell repertoires in COVID-19. Whole-study context: T cells, B-cell-depleted T cells, or PBMCs provided the cDNA or gDNA that served as material.

V dropped 6 bases and J dropped 1; count of bases not matched to a gene: 6. The CDR3 loop spans 15 amino acids. The germline CDR1 and CDR2 sequences are MDHEN and SYDVKM. In the authors' methods: Using reference gene primer amplification, nucleated cell counts were estimated. Profiled with immunoSEQ multiplex PCR; TCRdb holds only in-frame clones, not every one. V, J and clone size are taken as reported in that table, and D and trimming were inferred from the DNA itself. The table records about 89,000 clones, more than 90% of them present only once. Source material: peripheral blood. The source of this sequence is a human donor with active COVID-19. The donor label of this sample is uncertain. This chain joins TRBV28 and TRBJ1-5, with 7 bases aligning to TRBD1. The CDR3 sequence is CASSIGGASNQPQHF. The CDR3 DNA reads as TGTGCCAGCAGCATAGGGGGCGCGAGCAATCAGCCCCAGCATTTT.